This T cell receptor (beta chain) was captured by sequencing in a study of CD8 T cell repertoires and HIV-1 epitope variants. On the study more broadly: Controls were a CMV, EBV and flu peptide pool, Ebola AY9 negative control, and no-peptide well. Tested: three Gag epitope families, Nef HW9 and YT9. Enriched T cells were co-cultured with equal autologous T cell-negative cells. An uncultured baseline aliquot held 1M T cells.

With regard to this clone: Its specificity is unknown.

The CDR3 length is 12 residues. The germline CDR1 and CDR2 sequences are SNHLY and FYNNEI. Generated by immunoSEQ multiplex PCR, the TCRdb table keeps only in-frame clones and is missing some. Among 5,000 to 6,500 clones listed, approximately 70% were seen once. The J gene is TRBJ2-7, the V gene TRBV2; 9 bases are a match to TRBD1. The TCR comes from a male donor with HIV. Sequenced: cultured CD8+ T cells derived from PBMCs. Here the CDR3 reads CVPGQGYYEQYF. DNA of the CDR3: TGTGTACCGGGACAGGGATACTACGAGCAGTACTTC. The full variable domain, completed using reference TRBV2 and TRBJ2-7, is EPEVTQTPSHQVTQMGQEVILRCVPISNHLYFYWYRQILGQKVEFLVSFYNNEISEKSEIFDDQFSVERPDGSNFTLKIRSTKLEDSAMYFCVPGQGYYEQYFGPGTRLTVT.